The clone carrying this TCR beta chain was counted once. Germline V gene sequence: CDR1 MGHDK, CDR2 SYGVNS. CDR3 length: 14 residues. Between the trimmed V and J ends, which lost 6 bases and 7 bases, there was a span of 19 bases. The sample is drawn from a study of blood T cell repertoires in COVID-19. About the study: The United States, Italy and Spain were the sources of the acute and convalescent COVID-19 samples.

Per the original data handling: Using reference gene primer amplification, nucleated cell counts were estimated. Only in-frame clones appear in the TCRdb table, and some are missing; sequencing was by immunoSEQ multiplex PCR. The DNA gave D and trimming, while V, J and clone size come from that table. The sample yields tens of thousands of clones, 83% seen once. The sequenced sample was peripheral blood. The chain links TRBV25-1 to TRBJ2-7; D possibly corresponds to TRBD2 (7 bases). This TCR was sampled from an elderly woman with active or convalescent COVID-19. This chain's CDR3 is CASSPRGGGEEQYF. CDR3 nucleotide sequence: TGTGCCAGCAGCCCCAGGGGCGGGGGTGAAGAGCAGTACTTC.